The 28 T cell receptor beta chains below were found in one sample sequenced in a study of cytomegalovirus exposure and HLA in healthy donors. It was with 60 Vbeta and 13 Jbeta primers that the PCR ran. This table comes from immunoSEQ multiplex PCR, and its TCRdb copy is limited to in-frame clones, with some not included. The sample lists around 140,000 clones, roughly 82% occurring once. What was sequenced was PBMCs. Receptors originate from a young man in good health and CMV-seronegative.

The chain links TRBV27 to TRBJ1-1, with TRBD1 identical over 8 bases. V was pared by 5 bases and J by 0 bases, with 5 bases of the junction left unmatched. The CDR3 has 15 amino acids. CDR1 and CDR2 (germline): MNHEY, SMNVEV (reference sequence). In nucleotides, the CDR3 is TGTGCCAGCAGTCCCGACAGGGGAATGAACACTGAAGCTTTCTTT. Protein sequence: CASSPDRGMNTEAFF.

This chain's CDR3 is CASSEGSATDTQYF. For the CDR3, the DNA is TGTGCCAGCAGTGAAGGGAGTGCGACAGATACGCAGTATTTT. J is TRBJ2-3 and V is TRBV25-1, with TRBD2 as a possible D gene (5 bases). CDR3 length: 14 residues. Trimming cost V 2 bases and J 3 bases, with 9 bases left between them. The V gene's germline CDR1 is MGHDK and CDR2 SYGVNS.

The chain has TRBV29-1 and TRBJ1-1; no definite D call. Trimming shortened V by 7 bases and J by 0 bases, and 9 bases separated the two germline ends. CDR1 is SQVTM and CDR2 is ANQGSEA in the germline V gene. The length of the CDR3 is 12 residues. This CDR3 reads CSARLMNTEAFF. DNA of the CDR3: TGCAGCGCCAGACTGATGAACACTGAAGCTTTCTTT.

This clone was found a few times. CDR3 residues: CATIWDSTYGYTF. The CDR3 DNA reads as TGTGCCACGATTTGGGACAGTACGTATGGCTACACCTTC. J is TRBJ1-2 and V is TRBV10-3, with 7 nucleotides matching TRBD1. The CDR3 loop spans 13 amino acids. V dropped 10 bases and J dropped 5; count of bases not matched to a gene: 10. Germline CDR1 is ENHRY and CDR2 is SYGVKD.

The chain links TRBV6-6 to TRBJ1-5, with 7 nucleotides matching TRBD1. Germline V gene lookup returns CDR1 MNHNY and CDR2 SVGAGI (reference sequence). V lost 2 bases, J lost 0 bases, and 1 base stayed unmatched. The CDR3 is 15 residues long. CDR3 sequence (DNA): TGTGCCAGCAGTTACGGGACAGCTAGCAATCAGCCCCAGCATTTT. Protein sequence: CASSYGTASNQPQHF.

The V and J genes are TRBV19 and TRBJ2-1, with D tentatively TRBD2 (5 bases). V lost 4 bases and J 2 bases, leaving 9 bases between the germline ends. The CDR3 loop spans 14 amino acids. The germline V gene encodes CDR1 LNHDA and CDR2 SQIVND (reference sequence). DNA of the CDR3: TGTGCCAGTAGTACAGAACTAGCCTACAATGAGCAGTTCTTC. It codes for CASSTELAYNEQFF.

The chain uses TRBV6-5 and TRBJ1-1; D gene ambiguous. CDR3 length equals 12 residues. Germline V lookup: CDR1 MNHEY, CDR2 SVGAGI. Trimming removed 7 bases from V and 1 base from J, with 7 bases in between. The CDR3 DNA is TGTGCCAGCACAGGCCCGAACACTGAAGCTTTCTTT. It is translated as CASTGPNTEAFF.

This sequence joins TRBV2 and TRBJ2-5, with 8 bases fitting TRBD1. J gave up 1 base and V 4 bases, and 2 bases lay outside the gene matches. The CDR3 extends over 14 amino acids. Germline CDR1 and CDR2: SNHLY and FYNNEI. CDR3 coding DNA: TGTGCCAGCAGTGGGGACAGGATCCAAGAGACCCAGTACTTC. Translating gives CASSGDRIQETQYF.

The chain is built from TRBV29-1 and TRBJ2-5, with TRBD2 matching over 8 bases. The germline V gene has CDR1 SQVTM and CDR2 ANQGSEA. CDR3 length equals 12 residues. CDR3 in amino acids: CSHSGVQETQYF. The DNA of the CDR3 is TGCAGTCATAGCGGGGTCCAAGAGACCCAGTACTTC. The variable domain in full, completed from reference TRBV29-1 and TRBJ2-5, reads SAVISQKPSRDICQRGTSLTIQCQVDSQVTMMFWYRQQPGQSLTLIATANQGSEATYESGFVIDKFPISRPNLTFSTLTVSNMSPEDSSIYLCSHSGVQETQYFGPGTRLLVL.

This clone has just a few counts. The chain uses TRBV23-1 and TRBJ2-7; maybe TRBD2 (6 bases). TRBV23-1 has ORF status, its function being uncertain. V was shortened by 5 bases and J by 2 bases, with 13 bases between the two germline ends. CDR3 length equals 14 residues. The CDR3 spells CASSITGSTYEQYF. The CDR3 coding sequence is TGCGCCAGCAGTATCACCGGGAGCACCTACGAGCAGTACTTC.

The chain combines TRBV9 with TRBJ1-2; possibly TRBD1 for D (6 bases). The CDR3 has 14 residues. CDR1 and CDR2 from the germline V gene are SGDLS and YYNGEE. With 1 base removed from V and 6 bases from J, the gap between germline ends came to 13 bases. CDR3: CASSVQGTTDGYTF. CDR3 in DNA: TGTGCCAGCAGCGTACAGGGGACGACGGATGGCTACACCTTC.

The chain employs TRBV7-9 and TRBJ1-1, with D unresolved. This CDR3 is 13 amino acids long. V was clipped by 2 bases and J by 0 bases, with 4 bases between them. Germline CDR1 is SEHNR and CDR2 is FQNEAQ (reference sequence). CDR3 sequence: CASSLQVNTEAFF. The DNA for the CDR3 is TGTGCCAGCAGCTTACAGGTGAACACTGAAGCTTTCTTT.

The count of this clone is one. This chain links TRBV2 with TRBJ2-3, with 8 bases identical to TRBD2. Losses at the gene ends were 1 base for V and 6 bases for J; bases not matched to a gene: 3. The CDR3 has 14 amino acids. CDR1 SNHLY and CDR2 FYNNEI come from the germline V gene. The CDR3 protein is CASSEGGGWDTQYF. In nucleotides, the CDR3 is TGTGCCAGCAGTGAAGGCGGGGGGTGGGATACGCAGTATTTT.

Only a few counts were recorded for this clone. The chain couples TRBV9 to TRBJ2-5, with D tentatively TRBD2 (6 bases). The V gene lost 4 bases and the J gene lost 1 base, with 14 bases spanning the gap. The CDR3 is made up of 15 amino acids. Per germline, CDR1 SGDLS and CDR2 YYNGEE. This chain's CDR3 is CASSPAGEGQETQYF. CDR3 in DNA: TGTGCCAGCAGCCCAGCGGGCGAGGGCCAAGAGACCCAGTACTTC.

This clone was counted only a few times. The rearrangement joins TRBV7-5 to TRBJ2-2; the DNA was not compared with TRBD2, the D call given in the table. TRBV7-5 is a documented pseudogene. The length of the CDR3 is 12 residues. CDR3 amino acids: CASSLKLGGLFF. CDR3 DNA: TGTGCCAGCAGCTTAAAACTGGGGGGGCTGTTTTTT.

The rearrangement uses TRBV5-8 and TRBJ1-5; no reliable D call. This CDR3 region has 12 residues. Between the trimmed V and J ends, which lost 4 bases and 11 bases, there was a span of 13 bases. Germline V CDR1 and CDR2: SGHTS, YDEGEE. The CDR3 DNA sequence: TGTGCCAGCAGCGTGAGGGTCCGGACCCAGCATTTT. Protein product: CASSVRVRTQHF.

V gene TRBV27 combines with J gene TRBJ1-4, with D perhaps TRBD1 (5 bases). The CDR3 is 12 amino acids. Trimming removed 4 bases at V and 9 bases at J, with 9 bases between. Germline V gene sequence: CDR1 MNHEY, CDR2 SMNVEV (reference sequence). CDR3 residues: CASSWDYKKLFF. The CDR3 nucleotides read TGTGCCAGCAGTTGGGACTACAAAAAACTGTTTTTT.

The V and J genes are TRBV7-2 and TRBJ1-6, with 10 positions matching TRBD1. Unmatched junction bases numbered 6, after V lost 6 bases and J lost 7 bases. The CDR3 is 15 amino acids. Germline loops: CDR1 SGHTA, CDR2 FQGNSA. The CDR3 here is CASRWGTGENSPLHF. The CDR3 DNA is TGTGCCAGCAGATGGGGGACAGGGGAAAATTCACCCCTCCACTTT.

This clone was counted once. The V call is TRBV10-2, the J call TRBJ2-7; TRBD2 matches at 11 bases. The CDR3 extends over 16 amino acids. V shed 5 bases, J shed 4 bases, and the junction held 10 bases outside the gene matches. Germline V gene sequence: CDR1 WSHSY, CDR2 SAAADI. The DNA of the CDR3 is TGCGCCAGCAGTTTAGCGGGGGGGACGGGGTTATACGAGCAGTACTTC. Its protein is CASSLAGGTGLYEQYF.

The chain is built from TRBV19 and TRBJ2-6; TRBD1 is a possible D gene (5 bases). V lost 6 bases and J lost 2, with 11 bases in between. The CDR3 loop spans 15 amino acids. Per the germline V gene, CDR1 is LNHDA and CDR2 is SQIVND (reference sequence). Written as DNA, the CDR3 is TGTGCCAGTAGGGGGCGTAGGGCTGGGGCCAACGTCCTGACTTTC. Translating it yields CASRGRRAGANVLTF.

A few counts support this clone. CDR3 sequence: CASSTESGNTEAFF. In DNA form, the CDR3 reads TGTGCCAGTAGTACGGAGTCCGGGAACACTGAAGCTTTCTTT. The chain links TRBV19 to TRBJ1-1; D is ambiguous. Per the germline V gene, CDR1 is LNHDA and CDR2 is SQIVND (reference sequence). V was shortened by 4 bases and J by 1 base, with 10 bases between the two germline ends. The CDR3 is 14 residues long.

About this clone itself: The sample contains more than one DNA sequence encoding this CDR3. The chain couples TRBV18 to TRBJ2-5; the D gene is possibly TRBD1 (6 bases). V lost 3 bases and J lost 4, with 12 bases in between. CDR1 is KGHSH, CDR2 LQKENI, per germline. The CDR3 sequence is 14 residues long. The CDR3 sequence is CASSPPGVGETQYF. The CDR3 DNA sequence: TGTGCCAGCTCACCTCCAGGGGTGGGAGAGACCCAGTACTTC.

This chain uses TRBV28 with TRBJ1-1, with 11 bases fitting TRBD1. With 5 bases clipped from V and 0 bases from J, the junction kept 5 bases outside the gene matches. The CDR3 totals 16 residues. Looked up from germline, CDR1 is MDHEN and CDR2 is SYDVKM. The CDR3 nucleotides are TGTGCCAGCAGTACCGGGACAGGGGGTGTGAACACTGAAGCTTTCTTT. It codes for CASSTGTGGVNTEAFF.

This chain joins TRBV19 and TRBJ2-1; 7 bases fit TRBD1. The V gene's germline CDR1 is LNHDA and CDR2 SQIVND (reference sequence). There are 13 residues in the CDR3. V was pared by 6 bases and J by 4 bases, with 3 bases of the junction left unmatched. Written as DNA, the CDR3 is TGTGCCAGTAGCTTGGGACAGTACAATGAGCAGTTCTTC. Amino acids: CASSLGQYNEQFF.

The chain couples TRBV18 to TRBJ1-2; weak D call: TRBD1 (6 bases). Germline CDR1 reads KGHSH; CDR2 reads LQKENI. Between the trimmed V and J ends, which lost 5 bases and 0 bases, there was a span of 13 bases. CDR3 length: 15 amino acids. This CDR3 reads CASSSGTPTNYGYTF. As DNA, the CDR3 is TGTGCCAGCTCATCGGGGACACCCACTAACTATGGCTACACCTTC.

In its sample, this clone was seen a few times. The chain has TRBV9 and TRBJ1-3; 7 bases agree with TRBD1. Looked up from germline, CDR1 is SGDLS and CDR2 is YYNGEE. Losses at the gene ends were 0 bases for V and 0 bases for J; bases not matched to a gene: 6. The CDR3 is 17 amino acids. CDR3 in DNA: TGTGCCAGCAGCGTAGGGGCGGACAGGAGCTCTGGAAACACCATATATTTT. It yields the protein CASSVGADRSSGNTIYF.

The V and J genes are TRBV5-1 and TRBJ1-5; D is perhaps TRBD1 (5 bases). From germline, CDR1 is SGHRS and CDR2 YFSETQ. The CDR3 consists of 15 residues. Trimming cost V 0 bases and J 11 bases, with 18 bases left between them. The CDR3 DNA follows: TGCGCCAGCAGCTTGGCCGGAGGGGAACTTTCGGCCCAGCATTTT. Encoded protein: CASSLAGGELSAQHF.

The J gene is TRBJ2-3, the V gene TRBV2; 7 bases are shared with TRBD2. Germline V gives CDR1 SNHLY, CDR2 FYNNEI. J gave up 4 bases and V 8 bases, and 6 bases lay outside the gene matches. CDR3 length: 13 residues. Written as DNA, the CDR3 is TGTGCCAGCGGTCGGGGGGAGGCAGATACGCAGTATTTT. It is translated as CASGRGEADTQYF. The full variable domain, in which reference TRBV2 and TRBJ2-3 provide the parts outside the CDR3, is EPEVTQTPSHQVTQMGQEVILRCVPISNHLYFYWYRQILGQKVEFLVSFYNNEISEKSEIFDDQFSVERPDGSNFTLKIRSTKLEDSAMYFCASGRGEADTQYFGPGTRLTVL.